Below are 16 T cell receptor beta chains sequenced from a single sample in a study of cytomegalovirus exposure and HLA in healthy donors. Produced via immunoSEQ multiplex PCR; TCRdb's table is partial and in-frame only. Counted here are fewer than 200,000 clones, around nine tenths occurring once; the ten biggest clones make up approximately 2.1%. Specimen: PBMCs. These receptors were taken from a woman aged 18 to 35 in good health and CMV-seronegative.

V and J are TRBV7-9 and TRBJ2-7; tentative D call: TRBD2 (6 bases). Trimming pared 2 bases from V and 5 bases from J, leaving 10 bases between. The length of the CDR3 is 13 residues. Germline V gene data show CDR1 as SEHNR and CDR2 as FQNEAQ (reference sequence). The CDR3 loop reads CASSLSGRHEQYF. CDR3 nucleotides: TGTGCCAGCAGCTTATCAGGGAGGCACGAGCAGTACTTC.

Turning to this clone: A read error may account for a junction end that differs from germline. The chain has TRBV7-2 and TRBJ2-3; TRBD2 might be the D (8 bases). The CDR3 runs to 17 residues. Germline CDR1 is SGHTA and CDR2 is FQGNSA. CDR3 residues: CASSLPRGEGARGTQYF. For the CDR3, the DNA is TGTGCCAGCAGCCTACCGCGGGGGGAGGGGGCCCGGGGTACGCAGTACTTT.

The CDR3 spells CASSATREMNTEAFF. CDR3 nucleotides: TGTGCCAGCAGCGCGACCAGGGAAATGAACACTGAAGCTTTCTTT. The chain is built from TRBV9 and TRBJ1-1; the D gene is possibly TRBD1 (5 bases). The CDR3 extends over 15 amino acids. Germline V gene data show CDR1 as SGDLS and CDR2 as YYNGEE. The germline V and J ends were trimmed by 3 bases and 0 bases, with 12 bases remaining between them.

This chain connects TRBV30 to TRBJ2-1; 8 bases fit TRBD1. Germline values: CDR1 GTSNPN, CDR2 SVGIG (reference sequence). The CDR3 is 15 amino acids. Trimming cost V 0 bases and J 9 bases; bases outside gene matches: 10. Written as DNA, the CDR3 is TGTGCCTGGAGTGTATACGACAGGGGTTGGGGTGAGCAGTTCTTC. Translation: CAWSVYDRGWGEQFF.

The V call is TRBV5-1, the J call TRBJ2-1, with unresolved D. Germline assignment: CDR1 SGHRS and CDR2 YFSETQ. V lost 0 bases and J lost 3, with 7 bases in between. The CDR3 spans 14 residues. This CDR3 is CASSLGLLYNEQFF. The DNA for the CDR3 is TGCGCCAGCAGCTTGGGACTCCTCTACAATGAGCAGTTCTTC.

The chain is built from TRBV27 and TRBJ1-3; the D gene is possibly TRBD1 (6 bases). The CDR3 is made up of 17 amino acids. The germline gives CDR1 MNHEY, CDR2 SMNVEV (reference sequence). The V gene lost 5 bases and the J gene lost 0 bases, with 17 bases spanning the gap. DNA for the CDR3: TGTGCCAGCAGTCGGGACAAGGGCCACCACTCTGGAAACACCATATATTTT. This encodes CASSRDKGHHSGNTIYF.

This chain joins TRBV29-1 and TRBJ2-7; a possible D gene is TRBD1 (7 bases). Between the trimmed V and J ends, which lost 6 bases and 4 bases, there was a span of 28 bases. CDR3 length: 17 amino acids. The germline V gene has CDR1 SQVTM and CDR2 ANQGSEA. CDR3 sequence: CSVQGDTSSDKLYEQYF. DNA of the CDR3: TGCAGCGTCCAGGGGGATACTAGCAGCGATAAACTTTACGAGCAGTACTTC.

By share, this clone ranks as medium-sized. The V gene is TRBV4-2, the J gene TRBJ1-2, with 7 bases matching TRBD1. V dropped 1 base and J dropped 5; count of bases not matched to a gene: 4. Germline CDR1 and CDR2: LGHNA and YNFKEQ. The length of the CDR3 is 14 residues. CDR3 nucleotides: TGTGCCAGCAGCCAAGGACAGGGATGGTATGGCTACACCTTC. Translation gives CASSQGQGWYGYTF.

The chain links TRBV9 to TRBJ1-2; 7 bases are a match to TRBD1. The germline gives CDR1 SGDLS, CDR2 YYNGEE. The junction had 20 bases not matched to a gene; V was cut back by 0 bases and J by 6 bases. The CDR3 is 19 residues long. The DNA for the CDR3 is TGTGCCAGCAGCGTAGGGGGCGTCGGGGACAGCCCCCTTGAGGATGGCTACACCTTC. Encoded protein: CASSVGGVGDSPLEDGYTF.

The V call is TRBV5-1, the J call TRBJ2-7; TRBD2 agrees at 10 bases. Trimming cost V 4 bases and J 3 bases; bases outside gene matches: 10. This CDR3 has 16 amino acids. Looked up from germline, CDR1 is SGHRS and CDR2 is YFSETQ. This CDR3 is CASSQRTSGMHYEQYF. CDR3 sequence (DNA): TGCGCCAGCAGCCAACGGACTAGCGGAATGCACTACGAGCAGTACTTC.

The chain employs TRBV6-1 and TRBJ1-1; D is unclear. The CDR3 totals 11 residues. Germline CDR1 and CDR2: MNHNS and SASEGT. Trimming removed 2 bases at V and 6 bases at J, with 4 bases between. CDR3 region: CASSEFSEAFF. CDR3 in DNA: TGTGCCAGCAGTGAATTCTCTGAAGCTTTCTTT.

This clone was recorded once. The V call is TRBV5-1, the J call TRBJ1-2; D remains ambiguous. The V gene's germline CDR1 is SGHRS and CDR2 YFSETQ. This CDR3 is 15 amino acids long. Trimming pared 4 bases from V and 5 bases from J, leaving 18 bases between. CDR3 bases: TGCGCCAGCAGCCGCGTTCCGGGAGACACATATGGCTACACCTTC. Translation: CASSRVPGDTYGYTF.

This clone was detected only once. The genes are TRBV7-2 and TRBJ2-2; TRBD1 is a possible D gene (6 bases). The CDR3 has 16 amino acids. The germline CDR1 and CDR2 sequences are SGHTA and FQGNSA. Trimming shortened V by 3 bases and J by 5 bases, and 16 bases separated the two germline ends. CDR3 in DNA: TGTGCCAGCAGCTTTTTCTCTACAGGGCGGACCGGGGAGCTGTTTTTT. Translating it yields CASSFFSTGRTGELFF.

This rearrangement joins TRBV7-2 to TRBJ2-3; D call uncertain. Germline V gene lookup returns CDR1 SGHTA and CDR2 FQGNSA. There are 15 residues in the CDR3. V was clipped by 10 bases and J by 0 bases, with 17 bases between them. This CDR3 reads CATRPRISSTDTQYF. The CDR3 nucleotides are TGTGCCACCCGTCCACGCATAAGCAGCACAGATACGCAGTATTTT.

As regards this clone: An end of the junction differs from the germline gene, which may be a read error. The chain employs TRBV19 and TRBJ2-2; D is unclear. CDR1 is LNHDA and CDR2 is SQIVND in the germline V gene (reference sequence). The CDR3 length is 12 residues. The CDR3 bases are TGTGCCAGTAGTTTAGACGCCGGGGAGCTGTTTTTT. Its translation is CASSLDAGELFF.

This clone came up once. V and J are TRBV5-4 and TRBJ1-1; D call uncertain. This CDR3 has 14 amino acids. Trimming removed 0 bases at V and 5 bases at J, with 11 bases between. In germline, CDR1 is SGHNT, CDR2 YYREEE (reference sequence). For the CDR3, the DNA is TGTGCCAGCAGCTTGGCGCTTGCAACAACTGAAGCTTTCTTT. Translating it yields CASSLALATTEAFF.